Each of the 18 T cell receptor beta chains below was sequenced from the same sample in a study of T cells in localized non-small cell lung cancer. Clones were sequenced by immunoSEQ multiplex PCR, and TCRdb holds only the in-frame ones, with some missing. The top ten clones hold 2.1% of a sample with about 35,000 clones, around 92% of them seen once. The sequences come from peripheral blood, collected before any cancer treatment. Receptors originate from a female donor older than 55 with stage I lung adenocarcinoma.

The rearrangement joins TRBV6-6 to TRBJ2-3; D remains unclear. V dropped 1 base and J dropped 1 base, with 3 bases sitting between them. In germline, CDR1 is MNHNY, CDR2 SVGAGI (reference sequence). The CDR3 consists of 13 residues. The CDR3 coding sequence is TGTGCCAGCAGTTACTTACGCACAGATACGCAGTATTTT. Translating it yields CASSYLRTDTQYF.

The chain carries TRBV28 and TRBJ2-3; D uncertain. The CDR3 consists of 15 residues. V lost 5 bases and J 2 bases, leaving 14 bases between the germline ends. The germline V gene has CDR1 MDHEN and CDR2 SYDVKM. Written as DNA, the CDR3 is TGTGCCAGCAGTCCAAGCCGATACCACACAGATACGCAGTATTTT. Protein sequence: CASSPSRYHTDTQYF. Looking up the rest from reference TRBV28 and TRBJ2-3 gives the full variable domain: DVKVTQSSRYLVKRTGEKVFLECVQDMDHENMFWYRQDPGLGLRLIYFSYDVKMKEKGDIPEGYSVSREKKERFSLILESASTNQTSMYLCASSPSRYHTDTQYFGPGTRLTVL.

CDR3 residues: CASSQDPRDTQYF. Here the CDR3 DNA reads TGCGCCAGCAGCCAAGATCCCCGGGATACGCAGTATTTT. The V gene is TRBV4-1, the J gene TRBJ2-3; the D is unclear. V lost 0 bases and J lost 6, with 7 bases in between. Looked up from germline, CDR1 is MGHRA and CDR2 is YSYEKL. The CDR3 runs 13 residues.

DNA of the CDR3: TGTGCCAGCAGTGACTCGGCGGCAGCTTATAGCAATCAGCCCCAGCATTTT. The encoded protein is CASSDSAAAYSNQPQHF. V and J are TRBV6-4 and TRBJ1-5; D is uncertain. Trimming cost V 0 bases and J 0 bases, with 12 bases left between them. The CDR3 consists of 17 residues. Per the germline V gene, CDR1 is MRHNA and CDR2 is SNTAGT.

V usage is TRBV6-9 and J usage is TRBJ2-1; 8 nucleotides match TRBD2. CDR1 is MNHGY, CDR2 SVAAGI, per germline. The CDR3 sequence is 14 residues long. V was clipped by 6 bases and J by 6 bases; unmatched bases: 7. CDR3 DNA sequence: TGTGCCAGCAGAACCGGGACTAGGAGCAATGAGCAGTTCTTC. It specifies CASRTGTRSNEQFF.

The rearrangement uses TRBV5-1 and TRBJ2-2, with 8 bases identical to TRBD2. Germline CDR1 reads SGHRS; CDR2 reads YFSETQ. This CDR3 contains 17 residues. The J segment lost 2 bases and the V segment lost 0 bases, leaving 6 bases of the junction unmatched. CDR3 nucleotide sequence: TGCGCCAGCAGCTTGGGCGACCTAGCGGGCAACACCGGGGAGCTGTTTTTT. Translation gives CASSLGDLAGNTGELFF.

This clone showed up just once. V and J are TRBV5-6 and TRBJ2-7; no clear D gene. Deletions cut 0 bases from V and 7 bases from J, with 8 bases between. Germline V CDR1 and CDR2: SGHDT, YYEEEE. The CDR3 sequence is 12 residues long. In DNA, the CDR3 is TGTGCCAGCAGCTTGGGCCGGTTTGAGCAGTACTTC. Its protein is CASSLGRFEQYF.

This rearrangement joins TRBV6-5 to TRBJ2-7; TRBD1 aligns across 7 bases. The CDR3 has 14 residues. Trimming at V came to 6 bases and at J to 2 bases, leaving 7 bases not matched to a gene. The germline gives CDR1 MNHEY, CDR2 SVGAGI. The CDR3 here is CASRLGGQAYEQYF. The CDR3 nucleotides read TGTGCCAGCAGATTAGGCGGACAGGCCTACGAGCAGTACTTC.

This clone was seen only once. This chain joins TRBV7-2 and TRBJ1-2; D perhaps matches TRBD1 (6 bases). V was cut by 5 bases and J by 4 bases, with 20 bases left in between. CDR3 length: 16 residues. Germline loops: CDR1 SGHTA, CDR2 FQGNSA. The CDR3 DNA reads TGTGCCAGCAGCCCCGACAGGCCCCTGGTTTCCTATGGCTACACCTTC. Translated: CASSPDRPLVSYGYTF.

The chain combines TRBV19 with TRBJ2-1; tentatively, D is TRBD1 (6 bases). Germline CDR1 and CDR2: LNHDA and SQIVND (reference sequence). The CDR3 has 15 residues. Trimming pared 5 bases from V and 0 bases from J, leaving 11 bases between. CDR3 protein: CASSLGTHSYNEQFF. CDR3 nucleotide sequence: TGTGCCAGTAGTCTCGGGACACACTCCTACAATGAGCAGTTCTTC.

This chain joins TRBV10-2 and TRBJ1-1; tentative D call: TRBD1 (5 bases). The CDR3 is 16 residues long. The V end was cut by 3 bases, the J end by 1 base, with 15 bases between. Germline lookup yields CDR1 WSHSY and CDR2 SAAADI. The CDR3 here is CASSDFGVRGNTEAFF. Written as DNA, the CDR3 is TGCGCCAGCAGTGATTTCGGGGTAAGGGGGAACACTGAAGCTTTCTTT.

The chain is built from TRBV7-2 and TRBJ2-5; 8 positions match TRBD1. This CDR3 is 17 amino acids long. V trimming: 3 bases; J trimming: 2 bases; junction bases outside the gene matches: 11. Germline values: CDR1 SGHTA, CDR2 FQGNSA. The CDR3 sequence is CASSFGIGTGGQETQYF. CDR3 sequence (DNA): TGTGCCAGCAGCTTTGGTATTGGAACAGGGGGTCAAGAGACCCAGTACTTC.

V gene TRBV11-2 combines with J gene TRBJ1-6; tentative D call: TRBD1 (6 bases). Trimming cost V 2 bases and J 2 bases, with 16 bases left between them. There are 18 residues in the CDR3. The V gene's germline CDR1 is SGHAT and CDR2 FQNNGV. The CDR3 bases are TGTGCCAGCAGCTTAAGGACAGCACCCTGGACCTATAATTCACCCCTCCACTTT. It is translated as CASSLRTAPWTYNSPLHF.

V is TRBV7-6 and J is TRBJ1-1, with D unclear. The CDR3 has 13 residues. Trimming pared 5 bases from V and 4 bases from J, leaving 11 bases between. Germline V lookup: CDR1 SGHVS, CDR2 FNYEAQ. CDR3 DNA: TGTGCCAGCAGCGGCAATCGCGGCACTGAAGCTTTCTTT. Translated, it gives CASSGNRGTEAFF.

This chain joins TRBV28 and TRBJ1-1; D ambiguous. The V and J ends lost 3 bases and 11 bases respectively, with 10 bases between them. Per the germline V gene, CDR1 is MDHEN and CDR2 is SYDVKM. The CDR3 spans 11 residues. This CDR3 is CASSFQGPAFF. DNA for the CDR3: TGTGCCAGCAGTTTTCAAGGTCCTGCTTTCTTT. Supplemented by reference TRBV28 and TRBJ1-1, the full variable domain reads DVKVTQSSRYLVKRTGEKVFLECVQDMDHENMFWYRQDPGLGLRLIYFSYDVKMKEKGDIPEGYSVSREKKERFSLILESASTNQTSMYLCASSFQGPAFFGQGTRLTVV.

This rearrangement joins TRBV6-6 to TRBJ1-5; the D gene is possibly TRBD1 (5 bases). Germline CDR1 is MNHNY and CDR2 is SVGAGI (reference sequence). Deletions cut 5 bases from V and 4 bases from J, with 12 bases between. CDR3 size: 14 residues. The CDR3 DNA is TGTGCCAGCAGTAGTTCAGGGTTGAATCAGCCCCAGCATTTT. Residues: CASSSSGLNQPQHF.

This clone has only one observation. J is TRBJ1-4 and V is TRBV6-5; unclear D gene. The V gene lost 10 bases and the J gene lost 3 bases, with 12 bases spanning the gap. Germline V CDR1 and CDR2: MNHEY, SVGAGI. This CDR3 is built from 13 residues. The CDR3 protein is CATRASANEKLFF. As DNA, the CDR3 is TGTGCCACCCGGGCATCAGCTAATGAAAAACTGTTTTTT.

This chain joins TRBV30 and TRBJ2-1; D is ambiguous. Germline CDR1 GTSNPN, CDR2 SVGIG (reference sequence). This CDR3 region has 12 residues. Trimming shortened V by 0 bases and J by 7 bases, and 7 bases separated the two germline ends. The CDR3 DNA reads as TGTGCCTGGAGTGTACAAAGGAATGAGCAGTTCTTC. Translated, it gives CAWSVQRNEQFF.